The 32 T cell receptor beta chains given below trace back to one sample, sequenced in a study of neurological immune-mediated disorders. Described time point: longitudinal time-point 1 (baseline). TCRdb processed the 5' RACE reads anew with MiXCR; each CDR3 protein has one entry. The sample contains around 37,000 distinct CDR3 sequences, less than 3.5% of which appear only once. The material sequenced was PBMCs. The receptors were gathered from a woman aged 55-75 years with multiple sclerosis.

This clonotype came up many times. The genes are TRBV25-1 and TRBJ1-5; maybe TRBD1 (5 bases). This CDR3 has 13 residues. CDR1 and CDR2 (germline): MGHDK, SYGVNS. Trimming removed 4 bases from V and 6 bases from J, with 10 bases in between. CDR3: CASSVTGTQPQHF. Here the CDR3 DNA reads TGTGCCAGCAGTGTTACCGGGACTCAGCCCCAGCATTTT.

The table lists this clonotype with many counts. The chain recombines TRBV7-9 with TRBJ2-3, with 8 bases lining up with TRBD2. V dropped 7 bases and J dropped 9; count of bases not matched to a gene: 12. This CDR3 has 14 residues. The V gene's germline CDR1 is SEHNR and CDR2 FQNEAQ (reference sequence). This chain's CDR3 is CASTIGGASTTQYF. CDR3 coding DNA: TGTGCCAGCACCATCGGGGGGGCTTCAACCACGCAGTATTTT.

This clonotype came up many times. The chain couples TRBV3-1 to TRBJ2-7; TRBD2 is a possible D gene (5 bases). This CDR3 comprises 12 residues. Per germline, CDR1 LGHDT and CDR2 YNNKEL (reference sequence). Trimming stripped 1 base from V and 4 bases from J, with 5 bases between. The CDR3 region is CASSQGGYEQYF. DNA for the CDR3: TGTGCCAGCAGCCAAGGCGGGTACGAGCAGTACTTC.

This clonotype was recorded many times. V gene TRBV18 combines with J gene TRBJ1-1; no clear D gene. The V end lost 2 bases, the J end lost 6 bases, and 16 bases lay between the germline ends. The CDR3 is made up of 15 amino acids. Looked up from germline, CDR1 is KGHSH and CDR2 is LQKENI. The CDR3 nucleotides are TGTGCCAGCTCACCATCTCGAGGGAGGGTCGCTGAAGCTTTCTTT. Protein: CASSPSRGRVAEAFF.

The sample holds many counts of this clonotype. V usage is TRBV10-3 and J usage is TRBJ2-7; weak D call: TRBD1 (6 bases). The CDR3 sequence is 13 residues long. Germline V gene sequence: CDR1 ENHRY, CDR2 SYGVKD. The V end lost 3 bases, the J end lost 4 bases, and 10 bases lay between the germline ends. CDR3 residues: CAISEDRTYEQYF. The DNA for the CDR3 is TGTGCCATCAGTGAAGACAGGACATACGAGCAGTACTTC.

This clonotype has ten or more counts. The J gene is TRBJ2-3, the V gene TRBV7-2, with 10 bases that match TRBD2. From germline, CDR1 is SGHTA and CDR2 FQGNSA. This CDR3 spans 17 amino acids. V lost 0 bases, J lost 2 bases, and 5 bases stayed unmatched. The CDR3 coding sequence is TGTGCCAGCAGCTTAGCCTCAGCGGGGGGGCTCACAGATACGCAGTATTTT. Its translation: CASSLASAGGLTDTQYF.

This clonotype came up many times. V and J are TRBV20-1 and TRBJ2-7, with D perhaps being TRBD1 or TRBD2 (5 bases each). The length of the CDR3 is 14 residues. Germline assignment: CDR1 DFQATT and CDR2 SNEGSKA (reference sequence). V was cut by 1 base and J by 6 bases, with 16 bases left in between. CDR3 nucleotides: TGCAGTGCTAGAGCCCTTTCATTGGGGGTCGAGCAGTACTTC. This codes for CSARALSLGVEQYF.

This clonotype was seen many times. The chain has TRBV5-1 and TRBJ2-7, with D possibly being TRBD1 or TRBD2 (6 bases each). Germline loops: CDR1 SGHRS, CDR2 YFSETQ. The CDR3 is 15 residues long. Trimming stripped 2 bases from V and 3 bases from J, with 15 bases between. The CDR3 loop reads CASSFPGGGIYEQYF. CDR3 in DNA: TGCGCCAGCAGCTTTCCCGGGGGCGGAATCTACGAGCAGTACTTC. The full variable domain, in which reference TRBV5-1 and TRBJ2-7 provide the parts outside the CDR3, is KAGVTQTPRYLIKTRGQQVTLSCSPISGHRSVSWYQQTPGQGLQFLFEYFSETQRNKGNFPGRFSGRQFSNSRSEMNVSTLELGDSALYLCASSFPGGGIYEQYFGPGTRLTVT.

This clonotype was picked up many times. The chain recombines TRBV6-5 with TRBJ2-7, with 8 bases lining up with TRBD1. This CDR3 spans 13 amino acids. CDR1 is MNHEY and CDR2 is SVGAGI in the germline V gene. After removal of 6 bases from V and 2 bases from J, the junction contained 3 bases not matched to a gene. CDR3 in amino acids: CASRSTGAYEQYF. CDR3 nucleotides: TGTGCCAGCAGGTCGACAGGGGCCTACGAGCAGTACTTC.

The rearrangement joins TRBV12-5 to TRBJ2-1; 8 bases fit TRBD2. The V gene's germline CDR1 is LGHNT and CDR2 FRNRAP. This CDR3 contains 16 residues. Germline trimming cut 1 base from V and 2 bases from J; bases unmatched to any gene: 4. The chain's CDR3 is CASGLGLASTYNEQFF. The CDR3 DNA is TGTGCTAGTGGTTTGGGACTAGCGTCGACCTACAATGAGCAGTTCTTC.

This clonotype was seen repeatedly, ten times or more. For the CDR3, the DNA is TGCGCCAGCAGCGGAATACAGGGAGTCACCGGGGAGCTGTTTTTT. Translated: CASSGIQGVTGELFF. V gene TRBV5-1 combines with J gene TRBJ2-2; tentative D call: TRBD1 (6 bases). The CDR3 spans 15 residues. The V end lost 4 bases, the J end lost 4 bases, and 14 bases lay between the germline ends. The germline CDR1 and CDR2 sequences are SGHRS and YFSETQ.

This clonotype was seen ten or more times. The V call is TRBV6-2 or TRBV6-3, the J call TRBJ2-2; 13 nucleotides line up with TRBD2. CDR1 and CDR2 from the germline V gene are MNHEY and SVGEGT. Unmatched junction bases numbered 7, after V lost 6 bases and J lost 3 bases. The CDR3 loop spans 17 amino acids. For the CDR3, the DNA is TGTGCCAGCAGCGGGACTAGCGGGGCGAGGGACACCGGGGAGCTGTTTTTT. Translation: CASSGTSGARDTGELFF.

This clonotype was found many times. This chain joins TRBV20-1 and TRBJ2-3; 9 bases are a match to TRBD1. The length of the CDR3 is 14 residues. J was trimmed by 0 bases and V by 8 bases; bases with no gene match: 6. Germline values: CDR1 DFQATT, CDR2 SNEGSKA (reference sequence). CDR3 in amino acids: CSNRDRVSTDTQYF. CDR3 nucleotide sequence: TGCAGTAACCGGGACAGGGTGAGCACAGATACGCAGTATTTT.

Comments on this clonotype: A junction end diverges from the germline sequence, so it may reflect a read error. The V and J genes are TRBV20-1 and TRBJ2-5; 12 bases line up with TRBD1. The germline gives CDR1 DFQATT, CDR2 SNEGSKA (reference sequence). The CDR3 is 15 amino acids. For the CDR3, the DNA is TGCAGTGCTACTTCCCCGGGACAGGGGGCAGAGACCCGGTACTTC. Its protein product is CSATSPGQGAETRYF.

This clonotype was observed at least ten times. The CDR3 spells CASSLEGRGNQPQHF. CDR3 DNA sequence: TGCGCCAGCAGCTTGGAGGGAAGAGGCAATCAGCCCCAGCATTTT. The chain recombines TRBV5-1 with TRBJ1-5; D unresolved. Trimming took off 0 bases at V and 2 bases at J, with 9 bases between the two ends. There are 15 residues in the CDR3. The germline CDR1 and CDR2 sequences are SGHRS and YFSETQ.

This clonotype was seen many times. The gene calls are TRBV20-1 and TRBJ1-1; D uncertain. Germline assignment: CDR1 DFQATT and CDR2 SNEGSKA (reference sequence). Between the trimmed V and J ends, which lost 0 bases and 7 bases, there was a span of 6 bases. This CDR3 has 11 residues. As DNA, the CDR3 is TGCAGTGCTAGAGATCGGGGTGAAGCTTTCTTT. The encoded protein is CSARDRGEAFF.

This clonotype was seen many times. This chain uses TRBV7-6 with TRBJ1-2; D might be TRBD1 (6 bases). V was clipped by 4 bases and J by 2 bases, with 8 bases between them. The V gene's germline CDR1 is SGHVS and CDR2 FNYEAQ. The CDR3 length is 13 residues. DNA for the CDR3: TGTGCCAGCAGCTCTACAGGGAACTATGGCTACACCTTC. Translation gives CASSSTGNYGYTF.

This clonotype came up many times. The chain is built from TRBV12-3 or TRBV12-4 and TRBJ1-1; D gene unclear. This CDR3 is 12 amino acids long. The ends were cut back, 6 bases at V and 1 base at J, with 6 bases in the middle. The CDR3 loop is CASSPGNTEAFF. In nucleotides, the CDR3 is TGTGCCAGCAGCCCAGGGAACACTGAAGCTTTCTTT.

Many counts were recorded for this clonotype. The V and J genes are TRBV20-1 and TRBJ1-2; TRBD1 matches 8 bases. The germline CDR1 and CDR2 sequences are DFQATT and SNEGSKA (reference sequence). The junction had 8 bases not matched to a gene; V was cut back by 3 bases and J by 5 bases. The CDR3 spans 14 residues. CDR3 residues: CSARVRTGTYGYTF. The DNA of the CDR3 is TGCAGTGCTAGGGTCCGGACAGGGACATATGGCTACACCTTC.

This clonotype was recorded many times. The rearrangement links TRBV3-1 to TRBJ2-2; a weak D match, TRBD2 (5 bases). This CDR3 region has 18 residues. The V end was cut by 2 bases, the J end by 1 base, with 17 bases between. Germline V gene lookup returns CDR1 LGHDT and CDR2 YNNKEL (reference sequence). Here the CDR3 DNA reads TGTGCCAGCAGCCAATCTCAAGGACTGGCCCTGAACACCGGGGAGCTGTTTTTT. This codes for CASSQSQGLALNTGELFF.

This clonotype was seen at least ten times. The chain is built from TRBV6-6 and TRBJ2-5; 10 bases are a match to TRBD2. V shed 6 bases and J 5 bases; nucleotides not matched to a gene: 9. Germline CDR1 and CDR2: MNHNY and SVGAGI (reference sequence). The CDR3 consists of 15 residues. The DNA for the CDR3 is TGTGCCAGCAGCCCACCGGGACTAGCGACGGAGACCCAGTACTTC. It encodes CASSPPGLATETQYF.

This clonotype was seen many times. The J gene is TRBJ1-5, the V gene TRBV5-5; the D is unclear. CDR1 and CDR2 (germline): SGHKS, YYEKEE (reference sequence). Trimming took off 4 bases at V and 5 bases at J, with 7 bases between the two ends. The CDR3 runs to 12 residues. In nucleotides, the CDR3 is TGTGCCAGCAGCATCCAGGATCAGCCCCAGCATTTT. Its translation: CASSIQDQPQHF.

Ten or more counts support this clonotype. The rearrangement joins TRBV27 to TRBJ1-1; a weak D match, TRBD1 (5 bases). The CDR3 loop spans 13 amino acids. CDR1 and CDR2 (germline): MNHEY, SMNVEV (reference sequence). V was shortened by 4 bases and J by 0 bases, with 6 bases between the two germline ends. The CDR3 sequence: CASSSGLNTEAFF. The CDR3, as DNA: TGTGCCAGCAGTTCGGGGCTGAACACTGAAGCTTTCTTT.

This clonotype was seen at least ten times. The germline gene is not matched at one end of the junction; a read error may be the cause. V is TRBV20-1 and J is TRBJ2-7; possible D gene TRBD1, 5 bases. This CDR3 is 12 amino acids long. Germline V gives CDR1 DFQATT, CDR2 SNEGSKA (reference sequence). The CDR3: CSARDSRSRAHF. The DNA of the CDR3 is TGCAGTGCTAGAGATAGCCGTAGCAGGGCTCACTTC.

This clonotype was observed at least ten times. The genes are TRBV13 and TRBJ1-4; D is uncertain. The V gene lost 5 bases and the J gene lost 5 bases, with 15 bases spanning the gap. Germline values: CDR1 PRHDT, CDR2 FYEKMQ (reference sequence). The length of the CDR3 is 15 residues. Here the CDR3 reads CASSRNEVENEKLFF. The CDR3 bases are TGTGCCAGCAGCCGTAATGAGGTGGAGAATGAAAAACTGTTTTTT.

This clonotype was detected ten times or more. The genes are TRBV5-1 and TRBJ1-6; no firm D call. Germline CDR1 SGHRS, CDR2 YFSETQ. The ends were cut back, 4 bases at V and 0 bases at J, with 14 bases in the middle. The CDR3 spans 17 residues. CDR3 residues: CASSPDLQSSYNSPLHF. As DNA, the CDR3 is TGCGCCAGCAGCCCGGACTTACAGAGCTCCTATAATTCACCCCTCCACTTT.

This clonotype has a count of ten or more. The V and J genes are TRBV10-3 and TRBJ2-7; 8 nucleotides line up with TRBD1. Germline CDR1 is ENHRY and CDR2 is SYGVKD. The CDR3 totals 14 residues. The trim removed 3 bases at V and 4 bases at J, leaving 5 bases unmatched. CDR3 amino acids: CAISDGQGGYEQYF. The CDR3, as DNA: TGTGCCATCAGTGACGGACAGGGCGGGTACGAGCAGTACTTC.

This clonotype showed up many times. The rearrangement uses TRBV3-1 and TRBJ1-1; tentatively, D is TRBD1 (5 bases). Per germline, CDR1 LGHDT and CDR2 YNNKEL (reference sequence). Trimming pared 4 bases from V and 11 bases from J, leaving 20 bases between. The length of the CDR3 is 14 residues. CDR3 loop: CASSPRGGAGEAFF. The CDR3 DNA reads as TGTGCCAGCAGCCCCCGAGGCGGGGCCGGGGAGGCTTTCTTT.

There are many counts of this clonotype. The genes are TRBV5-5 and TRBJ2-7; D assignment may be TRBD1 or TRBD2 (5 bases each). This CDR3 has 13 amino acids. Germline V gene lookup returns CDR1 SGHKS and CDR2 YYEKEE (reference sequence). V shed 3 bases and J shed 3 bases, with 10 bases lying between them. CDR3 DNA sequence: TGTGCCAGCAGCTGGGACCTGTTCTACGAGCAGTACTTC. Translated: CASSWDLFYEQYF.

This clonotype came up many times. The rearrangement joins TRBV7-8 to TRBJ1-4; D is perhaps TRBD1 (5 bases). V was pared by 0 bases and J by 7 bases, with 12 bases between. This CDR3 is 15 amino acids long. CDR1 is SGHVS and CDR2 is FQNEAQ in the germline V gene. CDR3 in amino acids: CASSLAGTTIEKLFF. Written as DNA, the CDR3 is TGTGCCAGCAGCTTAGCGGGGACCACGATTGAAAAACTGTTTTTT.

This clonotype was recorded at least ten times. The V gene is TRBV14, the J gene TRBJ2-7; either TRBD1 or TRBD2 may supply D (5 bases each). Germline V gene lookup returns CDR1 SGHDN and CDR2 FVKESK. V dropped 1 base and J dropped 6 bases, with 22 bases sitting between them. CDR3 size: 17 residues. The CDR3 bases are TGTGCCAGCAGCCAAGGGACTCCCCGGAGCCGTGGGGGCGAGCAGTACTTC. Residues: CASSQGTPRSRGGEQYF.

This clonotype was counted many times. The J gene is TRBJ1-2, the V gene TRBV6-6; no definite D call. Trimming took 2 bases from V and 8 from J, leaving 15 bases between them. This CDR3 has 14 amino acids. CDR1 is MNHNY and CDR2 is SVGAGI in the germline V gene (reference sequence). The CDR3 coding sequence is TGTGCCAGCAGTTACGGAGGCGCCCAGGCGGGCTACACCTTC. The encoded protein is CASSYGGAQAGYTF.